Sequencing of this T cell receptor (beta chain) was carried out in a study of T cells in localized non-small cell lung cancer. Germline V gene lookup returns CDR1 MGHDK and CDR2 SYGVNS. This CDR3 comprises 12 residues. The V and J ends lost 4 bases and 7 bases respectively, with 10 bases between them. This clone was picked up a small number of times. Its antigen is unknown. Produced via immunoSEQ multiplex PCR; TCRdb's table is partial and in-frame only. The repertoire holds 70,000 to 100,000 clones, with just over 90% as singletons. Overall study results and limits: Uninvolved neighboring lung showed the greatest T cell clonality, exceeding tumor. Median detection of top 100 tumor clones in adjacent lung was 55 to 60 clones. Sequencing was restricted to one tumor region; therefore, heterogeneity remains possible.

The sequences come from PBMCs, collected before any cancer treatment. The sequence came from a woman aged 35-70 years with stage II squamous cell lung carcinoma. V gene TRBV25-1 combines with J gene TRBJ1-2; no definite D call. As DNA, the CDR3 is TGTGCCAGCAGTGCCACATACGGTGGCTACACCTTC. Translated, it gives CASSATYGGYTF.